These T cell receptor beta chains were read from a single sample in a study of blood T cell repertoires in COVID-19. Sequencing used immunoSEQ multiplex PCR; TCRdb keeps in-frame clones, though not all of them. The sample consists of about 240,000 clones, approximately 83% of them appearing once. The sample was peripheral blood. Receptors were obtained from a man aged 25 to 45 who had recovered from COVID-19. Each CDR3 is given with its conserved first and last residue. A D gene is named only where the DNA matches it firmly. The listing skips clone size in some rows; elsewhere it reads once, few, many or a size class.

once TRBJ1-1 TRBD1 TRBV2 CASSLQGVNTEAFF TGTGCCAGCAGCCTTCAGGGGGTGAACACTGAAGCTTTCTTT
. TRBJ1-3 . TRBV9 CASSPGGSSGNTIYF TGTGCCAGCAGCCCGGGAGGGAGCTCTGGAAACACCATATATTTT
. TRBJ2-3 TRBD2 TRBV10-3 CAISTTSHVTDTQYF TGTGCCATCAGTACGACTAGCCACGTCACAGATACGCAGTATTTT
few TRBJ2-5 TRBD2 TRBV29-1 CSVVQRGVQETQYF TGCAGCGTTGTGCAGCGGGGGGTCCAAGAGACCCAGTACTTC
. TRBJ1-5 . TRBV18 CASSPMGKTGPNQPQHF TGTGCCAGCTCACCAATGGGGAAAACAGGCCCAAATCAGCCCCAGCATTTT
. TRBJ2-2 . TRBV6-5 CASIREGAGELFF TGTGCCAGCATCAGGGAAGGGGCCGGGGAGCTGTTTTTT
. TRBJ1-5 . TRBV7-2 CASSSTTSVGWRSNQPQHF TGTGCCAGCAGCTCTACCACCTCTGTTGGGTGGAGGAGCAATCAGCCCCAGCATTTT
. TRBJ2-5 . TRBV11-1 CASSLGGEETQYF TGTGCCAGCAGCTTAGGGGGGGAAGAGACCCAGTACTTC
. TRBJ2-6 . TRBV6-1 CASSEGRFSGANVLTF TGTGCCAGCAGTGAAGGGCGGTTCTCTGGGGCCAACGTCCTGACTTTC
. TRBJ2-5 TRBD2 TRBV7-2 CASSHDLLAGPDF TGTGCCAGCAGCCATGATTTACTAGCGGGGCCGGACTTC
. TRBJ2-2 . TRBV5-8 CASSSRLNTGELFF TGTGCCAGCAGCTCTAGGCTGAACACCGGGGAGCTGTTTTTT
once TRBJ2-7 . TRBV3-1/TRBV3-2 CASSHHREYEQYF TGTGCCAGCAGCCATCACCGGGAGTACGAGCAGTACTTC
once TRBJ2-7 TRBD1 TRBV5-4 CASSVGQVLYYEQYF TGTGCCAGCAGCGTCGGACAGGTGCTCTACTACGAGCAGTACTTC
. TRBJ1-5 . TRBV7-9 CASSSSQNDQPQHF TGTGCCAGCAGCTCCAGTCAGAACGATCAGCCCCAGCATTTT
. TRBJ2-5 TRBD2 TRBV4-1 CASSRLAGGSQETQYF TGCGCCAGCAGCCGACTAGCGGGGGGGTCACAAGAGACCCAGTACTTC
. TRBJ2-5 TRBD2 TRBV3-1/TRBV3-2 CASSPTLAVGEETQYF TGTGCCAGCAGCCCAACTCTAGCGGTGGGGGAAGAGACCCAGTACTTC
. TRBJ2-3 TRBD2 TRBV18 CASSQLAGGTDTQYF TGTGCCAGCTCACAATTAGCGGGGGGCACAGATACGCAGTATTTT
. TRBJ2-7 . TRBV7-9 CASSSSGRPPHEQYF TGTGCCAGCAGCTCCTCAGGCAGGCCCCCCCACGAGCAGTACTTC
. TRBJ1-1 . TRBV5-8 CASSSRRVFGTEAFF TGTGCCAGCAGCTCCCGACGGGTGTTCGGCACTGAAGCTTTCTTT
once TRBJ2-7 . TRBV5-6 CASSLQGPLSYEQYF TGTGCCAGCAGCCTCCAGGGTCCCTTATCCTACGAGCAGTACTTC
. TRBJ2-2 . TRBV9 CASSVGGVTGELFF TGTGCCAGCAGCGTAGGGGGGGTTACCGGGGAGCTGTTTTTT
. TRBJ1-2 . TRBV7-2 CASSPPGGSIPYGYTF TGTGCCAGCAGCCCACCGGGCGGGTCCATACCCTATGGCTACACCTTC
. TRBJ2-5 . TRBV4-1 CASSQGYRMETQYF TGCGCCAGCAGCCAAGGTTACAGAATGGAGACCCAGTACTTC
. TRBJ2-1 . TRBV10-3 CAISETYNEQFF TGTGCCATCAGCGAGACTTACAATGAGCAGTTCTTC
. TRBJ2-5 TRBD2 TRBV5-1 CASSLTSGGETQYF TGCGCCAGCAGCTTGACTAGCGGGGGAGAGACCCAGTACTTC
. TRBJ2-7 TRBD1 TRBV9 CASSVGVFRDSYEQYF TGTGCCAGCAGCGTAGGGGTGTTCCGGGACAGCTACGAGCAGTACTTC
. TRBJ2-1 TRBD2 TRBV9 CASSGGVQSYNEQFF TGTGCCAGCAGTGGGGGGGTCCAATCCTACAATGAGCAGTTCTTC
few TRBJ2-1 . TRBV6-1 CASSEAAFRGDEQFF TGTGCCAGCAGTGAAGCAGCCTTTAGGGGCGATGAGCAGTTCTTC
. TRBJ2-5 TRBD2 TRBV7-9 CASSSPGGGGTQYF TGTGCCAGCAGCTCCCCCGGCGGGGGTGGGACCCAGTACTTC
. TRBJ1-4 . TRBV25-1 CASRETATTNEKLFF TGTGCCAGCAGGGAAACAGCCACAACTAATGAAAAACTGTTTTTT
. TRBJ1-5 . TRBV18 CASSPPGGGNQPQHF TGTGCCAGCTCACCACCAGGGGGGGGGAATCAGCCCCAGCATTTT
. TRBJ2-3 . TRBV5-1 CASQREGADTQYF TGCGCCAGCCAAAGAGAAGGGGCAGATACGCAGTATTTT
once TRBJ2-3 . TRBV15 CATSRAILASTDTQYF TGTGCCACCAGCAGAGCTATACTAGCTAGCACAGATACGCAGTATTTT
. TRBJ2-3 TRBD2 TRBV7-9 CASSLSSGGADTQYF TGTGCCAGCAGCCTCTCTAGCGGGGGGGCAGATACGCAGTATTTT